These 27 T cell receptor beta chains were sequenced from one sample in a study of T cells in Graves' hyperthyroidism and ophthalmopathy. Amplified TCR beta CDR3 regions came from RNA transcripts. When the TCR CDR3 underwent first-round RT-PCR, the HTBI primer set was used. TCRdb reanalysed the multiplex PCR reads using MiXCR and keeps one entry per CDR3 protein. This table holds hundreds of thousands of distinct CDR3 sequences, approximately 14% found once. Specimen: blood. The origin of the receptors is a woman aged 40 to 49 with Graves' ophthalmopathy.

This clonotype was detected only once. This chain links TRBV20-1 with TRBJ1-2, with 8 bases fitting TRBD1. CDR1 is DFQATT and CDR2 is SNEGSKA in the germline V gene (reference sequence). This CDR3 is built from 12 residues. V was pared by 6 bases and J by 4 bases, with 4 bases of the junction left unmatched. The CDR3 DNA sequence: TGCAGTGCCATTGGACAGGGCTATGGCTACACCTTC. It is translated as CSAIGQGYGYTF.

This clonotype was detected ten times or more. This chain connects TRBV10-3 to TRBJ2-2; no clear D gene. The CDR3 length is 15 residues. Germline CDR1 reads ENHRY; CDR2 reads SYGVKD. Trimming stripped 0 bases from V and 1 base from J, with 6 bases between. The chain's CDR3 is CAISESKGNTGELFF. As DNA, the CDR3 is TGTGCCATCAGTGAGTCGAAGGGGAACACCGGGGAGCTGTTTTTT.

V usage is TRBV5-5 and J usage is TRBJ2-5; no firm D call. This CDR3 region has 15 residues. CDR1 and CDR2 from the germline V gene are SGHKS and YYEKEE (reference sequence). V was trimmed by 4 bases and J by 2 bases, leaving 15 bases between them. CDR3 in amino acids: CASSPVKGSQETQYF. The CDR3 coding sequence is TGTGCCAGCAGCCCCGTGAAAGGTTCACAAGAGACCCAGTACTTC.

This clonotype was seen only a few times. The chain uses TRBV20-1 and TRBJ1-1, with D perhaps matching TRBD1 (6 bases). This CDR3 spans 15 amino acids. V lost 3 bases and J lost 1, with 15 bases in between. Germline CDR1 DFQATT, CDR2 SNEGSKA (reference sequence). The CDR3: CSASRGGGTNTEAFF. The CDR3 nucleotides read TGCAGTGCTAGTCGAGGGGGGGGCACGAACACTGAAGCTTTCTTT.

The sample holds many counts of this clonotype. The CDR3 spells CASSEFRQGNQPQHF. The CDR3 DNA sequence: TGTGCCAGCAGTGAATTTCGACAGGGAAATCAGCCCCAGCATTTT. This chain connects TRBV2 to TRBJ1-5; 7 bases line up with TRBD1. Germline V lookup: CDR1 SNHLY, CDR2 FYNNEI. The J segment lost 4 bases and the V segment lost 2 bases, leaving 5 bases of the junction unmatched. This CDR3 has 15 residues.

There are many counts of this clonotype. The chain couples TRBV4-1 to TRBJ2-7; no clear D. Germline CDR1 reads MGHRA; CDR2 reads YSYEKL. Between the trimmed V and J ends, which lost 4 bases and 2 bases, there was a span of 18 bases. The CDR3 is made up of 16 amino acids. CDR3 nucleotides: TGCGCCAGCAGCCCAACCAGTCTGGGGTTCACCTACGAGCAGTACTTC. Protein product: CASSPTSLGFTYEQYF.

Many counts were recorded for this clonotype. The chain carries TRBV7-9 and TRBJ1-5; D remains unclear. The V end was cut by 5 bases, the J end by 3 bases, with 8 bases between. The CDR3 is 13 residues long. CDR1 is SEHNR and CDR2 is FQNEAQ in the germline V gene (reference sequence). The chain's CDR3 is CASSAGSNQPQHF. The CDR3, as DNA: TGTGCCAGCAGCGCAGGCTCCAATCAGCCCCAGCATTTT.

This clonotype came up many times. The chain uses TRBV6-5 and TRBJ2-7; D is unresolved. The CDR3 loop spans 15 amino acids. The V end lost 0 bases, the J end lost 3 bases, and 12 bases lay between the germline ends. The V gene's germline CDR1 is MNHEY and CDR2 SVGAGI. The chain's CDR3 is CASSYSMQANYEQYF. The CDR3 region has the DNA TGTGCCAGCAGTTACTCGATGCAGGCAAACTACGAGCAGTACTTC.

The chain recombines TRBV19 with TRBJ1-2; D is unresolved. V shed 8 bases and J shed 2 bases, with 12 bases lying between them. This CDR3 contains 13 residues. From germline, CDR1 is LNHDA and CDR2 SQIVND (reference sequence). This CDR3 reads CASRWHINYGYTF. The CDR3, as DNA: TGTGCCAGTCGGTGGCACATAAACTATGGCTACACCTTC.

This clonotype occurred many times. The chain joins TRBV2 to TRBJ1-1; 8 nucleotides agree with TRBD1. Germline CDR1 reads SNHLY; CDR2 reads FYNNEI. V gave up 6 bases and J gave up 3 bases; unmatched junction bases: 6. The CDR3 is 14 amino acids. The CDR3 DNA is TGTGCCAGCAGACTTACAGGGGGGGACACTGAAGCTTTCTTT. Amino acids: CASRLTGGDTEAFF.

This sequence joins TRBV6-5 and TRBJ2-7; D unresolved. V gave up 10 bases and J gave up 0 bases, with 7 bases separating them. The CDR3 covers 11 residues. The germline CDR1 and CDR2 sequences are MNHEY and SVGAGI. The CDR3 DNA follows: TGTGCCACGAGGCCCTCCTACGAGCAGTACTTC. Amino acid sequence: CATRPSYEQYF.

This clonotype has a handful of counts. The V and J genes are TRBV5-1 and TRBJ2-2; D is undetermined. This CDR3 has 12 amino acids. Germline V lookup: CDR1 SGHRS, CDR2 YFSETQ. Trimming took 10 bases from V and 1 from J, leaving 8 bases between them. The CDR3 region is CASQMNTGELFF. The DNA for the CDR3 is TGCGCCTCCCAGATGAACACCGGGGAGCTGTTTTTT.

Many counts were recorded for this clonotype. The CDR3 bases are TGCAGCGTTGAAGATATAACAGGGGATGGCTACACCTTC. Its translation is CSVEDITGDGYTF. The J gene is TRBJ1-2, the V gene TRBV29-1; 7 bases map to TRBD1. Germline loops: CDR1 SQVTM, CDR2 ANQGSEA. The CDR3 covers 13 residues. V dropped 0 bases and J dropped 6; count of bases not matched to a gene: 4.

This clonotype was seen a few times. The rearrangement joins TRBV27 to TRBJ2-5; 12 bases line up with TRBD2. The CDR3 extends over 17 amino acids. Germline values: CDR1 MNHEY, CDR2 SMNVEV (reference sequence). The ends lost 5 bases at V and 4 bases at J; junction bases unmatched: 11. The CDR3 loop is CASSRAGTSGPSETQYF. The CDR3 bases are TGTGCCAGCAGTCGAGCCGGGACTAGCGGGCCGTCAGAGACCCAGTACTTC.

Only a few counts were recorded for this clonotype. The rearrangement uses TRBV11-3 and TRBJ2-5, with D unresolved. CDR3 size: 14 residues. Trimming shortened V by 5 bases and J by 5 bases, and 15 bases separated the two germline ends. The germline V gene has CDR1 SGHNT and CDR2 YENEEA. In DNA, the CDR3 is TGTGCCAGCAGCCCTTCGGCGGTGGGGGAGACCCAGTACTTC. This codes for CASSPSAVGETQYF.

At least ten counts were recorded for this clonotype. V gene TRBV20-1 combines with J gene TRBJ2-7, with no clear D. Between the trimmed V and J ends, which lost 5 bases and 7 bases, there was a span of 33 bases. Germline CDR1 is DFQATT and CDR2 is SNEGSKA (reference sequence). The CDR3 spans 18 residues. The CDR3 nucleotides read TGCAGTGCTGCCCCGCCCGACCCAGTCCCTAAGTTGCGCGGTGAGCAGTACTTC. Residues: CSAAPPDPVPKLRGEQYF.

Many counts were recorded for this clonotype. The chain carries TRBV6-2 or TRBV6-3 and TRBJ1-1; D unclear. The V and J ends lost 1 base and 5 bases respectively, with 8 bases between them. The CDR3 is 13 residues long. Germline CDR1 reads MNHEY; CDR2 reads SVGEGT. The CDR3 loop reads CASSYLRDTEAFF. In DNA form, the CDR3 reads TGTGCCAGCAGTTACTTGAGGGATACTGAAGCTTTCTTT.

V usage is TRBV29-1 and J usage is TRBJ2-7, with 10 nucleotides matching TRBD2. CDR1 and CDR2 (germline): SQVTM, ANQGSEA. The CDR3 extends over 13 amino acids. Trimming at V came to 0 bases and at J to 9 bases, leaving 5 bases not matched to a gene. The CDR3: CSVEDLPSGGQYF. CDR3 bases: TGCAGCGTTGAAGATCTTCCTAGCGGGGGGCAGTACTTC.

The chain has TRBV30 and TRBJ1-1; TRBD1 might be the D (6 bases). The V end was cut by 2 bases, the J end by 5 bases, with 15 bases between. CDR1 and CDR2 from the germline V gene are GTSNPN and SVGIG (reference sequence). This CDR3 has 14 amino acids. CDR3 sequence (DNA): TGTGCCTGGAGTTTGGAAACAGGGCGAACTGAAGCTTTCTTT. Protein sequence: CAWSLETGRTEAFF.

This clonotype has ten or more counts. The chain carries TRBV20-1 and TRBJ2-7, with D unresolved. CDR1 and CDR2 from the germline V gene are DFQATT and SNEGSKA (reference sequence). This CDR3 region has 11 residues. The V and J ends lost 6 bases and 6 bases respectively, with 12 bases between them. The CDR3 spells CSALAVPEQYF. The CDR3 DNA reads as TGCAGTGCCCTGGCGGTTCCCGAGCAGTACTTC.

This clonotype was detected ten times or more. DNA of the CDR3: TGTGCCAGCAGCCCCCCGGGACACTACGAGCAGTACTTC. This codes for CASSPPGHYEQYF. The chain uses TRBV7-3 and TRBJ2-7; maybe TRBD1 (6 bases). Germline V lookup: CDR1 SGHTA, CDR2 FQGTGA. This CDR3 region has 13 residues. V was clipped by 5 bases and J by 3 bases, with 11 bases between them.

This clonotype was observed many times. This chain links TRBV15 with TRBJ1-2, with D possibly being TRBD1 (5 bases). Germline V CDR1 and CDR2: LNHNV, YYDKDF (reference sequence). V lost 1 base and J lost 7, with 13 bases in between. The CDR3 is 14 amino acids. CDR3 sequence reads: CATSRVRVKAGYTF. CDR3 DNA: TGTGCCACCAGCAGAGTCAGGGTTAAGGCTGGCTACACCTTC.

In regard to this clonotype: The CDR3 end shows no conserved phenylalanine or tryptophan, and so a read error is likely. The DNA of the CDR3 is TGCAGTGCTAGAAAAACGAGCATCGGGAGGGAAATTCACGAGCAGTACTCC. Amino acid sequence: CSARKTSIGREIHEQYS. The chain carries TRBV20-1 and TRBJ2-7, with 8 bases aligning to TRBD2. With 2 bases clipped from V and 5 bases from J, the junction kept 17 bases outside the gene matches. Germline V gene sequence: CDR1 DFQATT, CDR2 SNEGSKA (reference sequence). The CDR3 totals 17 residues.

This clonotype was detected ten times or more. V gene TRBV5-5 combines with J gene TRBJ2-7; D is unresolved. The CDR3 has 14 amino acids. Trimming removed 2 bases at V and 1 base at J, with 10 bases between. CDR1 and CDR2 from the germline V gene are SGHKS and YYEKEE (reference sequence). CDR3 sequence: CASSFELGSYEQYF. DNA of the CDR3: TGTGCCAGCAGCTTCGAATTGGGTTCCTACGAGCAGTACTTC. Full variable domain (rest looked up from reference TRBV5-5 and TRBJ2-7): DAGVTQSPTHLIKTRGQQVTLRCSPISGHKSVSWYQQVLGQGPQFIFQYYEKEERGRGNFPDRFSARQFPNYSSELNVNALLLGDSALYLCASSFELGSYEQYFGPGTRLTVT.

The sample holds many counts of this clonotype. In DNA form, the CDR3 reads TGTGCCAGTCAGCCTGACGGCATCCAAGAGACCCAGTACTTC. Amino acids: CASQPDGIQETQYF. This chain connects TRBV2 to TRBJ2-5; D ambiguous. In germline, CDR1 is SNHLY, CDR2 FYNNEI. The CDR3 loop spans 14 amino acids. V lost 9 bases and J 1 base, leaving 15 bases between the germline ends.

This clonotype was detected ten times or more. The chain couples TRBV27 to TRBJ2-7; 8 bases match TRBD2. J lost 0 bases, V lost 4 bases, and 5 bases had no gene match. The CDR3 has 15 amino acids. Germline V gene lookup returns CDR1 MNHEY and CDR2 SMNVEV (reference sequence). CDR3 residues: CASSYRGGSSYEQYF. The CDR3 DNA reads TGTGCCAGCAGTTACCGGGGGGGGAGCTCCTACGAGCAGTACTTC.

This clonotype was detected many times. The chain links TRBV28 to TRBJ1-1; no clear D gene. The germline V and J ends were trimmed by 8 bases and 7 bases, with 11 bases remaining between them. The CDR3 is made up of 11 amino acids. CDR1 is MDHEN, CDR2 SYDVKM, per germline. DNA of the CDR3: TGTGCCAGCGTACGACGGGGTGAAGCTTTCTTT. Its protein is CASVRRGEAFF. The full variable domain, rest sourced from reference TRBV28 and TRBJ1-1, is DVKVTQSSRYLVKRTGEKVFLECVQDMDHENMFWYRQDPGLGLRLIYFSYDVKMKEKGDIPEGYSVSREKKERFSLILESASTNQTSMYLCASVRRGEAFFGQGTRLTVV.